Below are 24 T cell receptor beta chains sequenced from a single sample in a study of blood T cell repertoires in COVID-19. This table comes from immunoSEQ multiplex PCR, and its TCRdb copy is limited to in-frame clones, with some not included. The sample has 350,000 or so clones, under 95% seen once. Sequences were obtained from PBMCs or T cells enriched from blood (not recorded which). The receptor source for this set is a woman in her twenties or thirties who had recovered from COVID-19.

The V call is TRBV3-1 (or the pseudogene TRBV3-2), the J call TRBJ2-3, with TRBD2 as a possible D gene (6 bases). This CDR3 is 12 amino acids long. Per germline, CDR1 LGHDT and CDR2 YNNKEL (reference sequence). The V and J ends lost 3 bases and 13 bases respectively, with 14 bases between them. CDR3 DNA sequence: TGTGCCAGCAGCCAGGTATCGGGAGTTGAGTATTTT. Translating gives CASSQVSGVEYF.

About this clone itself: Distinct nucleotide sequences in the sample also encode this CDR3. The rearrangement links TRBV28 to TRBJ2-1; 11 bases map to TRBD2. CDR3 length: 16 residues. The ends lost 4 bases at V and 1 base at J; junction bases unmatched: 3. Germline V gives CDR1 MDHEN, CDR2 SYDVKM. CDR3 region: CASSSGTSGSYNEQFF. The CDR3, as DNA: TGTGCCAGCAGTTCCGGGACTAGCGGATCCTACAATGAGCAGTTCTTC. Complete variable domain (other parts from reference TRBV28 and TRBJ2-1): DVKVTQSSRYLVKRTGEKVFLECVQDMDHENMFWYRQDPGLGLRLIYFSYDVKMKEKGDIPEGYSVSREKKERFSLILESASTNQTSMYLCASSSGTSGSYNEQFFGPGTRLTVL.

The chain couples TRBV19 to TRBJ2-1; D is unclear. The V and J ends lost 3 bases and 9 bases respectively, with 12 bases between them. This CDR3 has 13 residues. The germline CDR1 and CDR2 sequences are LNHDA and SQIVND (reference sequence). This CDR3 is CASSINLRSEQFF. The CDR3 nucleotides read TGTGCCAGTAGTATTAATTTGAGGAGTGAGCAGTTCTTC.

As for this clone: The sample contains more than one DNA sequence encoding this CDR3. This sequence joins TRBV7-2 and TRBJ2-3; TRBD2 aligns across 11 bases. Germline-derived CDR1 and CDR2 are SGHTA and FQGNSA. The J segment lost 3 bases and the V segment lost 1 base, leaving 0 bases of the junction unmatched. The CDR3 has 15 residues. The CDR3 reads CASSLVAGGTDTQYF. CDR3 coding DNA: TGTGCCAGCAGCTTAGTAGCGGGGGGGACAGATACGCAGTATTTT.

The J gene is TRBJ2-3, the V gene TRBV20-1; D is uncertain. CDR1 and CDR2 from the germline V gene are DFQATT and SNEGSKA (reference sequence). V was shortened by 3 bases and J by 5 bases, with 6 bases between the two germline ends. This CDR3 contains 11 residues. This CDR3 reads CSARRLDTQYF. CDR3 sequence (DNA): TGCAGTGCTAGGAGGCTAGATACGCAGTATTTT.

On this clone itself: One end of the junction is discordant with germline, which a read error may explain. CDR3: CASSSAGKTF. The CDR3 DNA reads as TGTGCCAGCAGCTCGGCGGGAAAAACTTTC. The chain uses TRBV7-9 and TRBJ1-2, with unresolved D. This CDR3 region has 10 residues. Looked up from germline, CDR1 is SEHNR and CDR2 is FQNEAQ (reference sequence). Looking up the rest from reference TRBV7-9 and TRBJ1-2 gives the full variable domain: DTGVSQNPRHKITKRGQNVTFRCDPISEHNRLYWYRQTLGQGPEFLTYFQNEAQLEKSRLLSDRFSAERPKGSFSTLEIQRTEQGDSAMYLCASSSAGKTFGSGTRLTVV.

The chain recombines TRBV7-3 with TRBJ2-1; 8 bases are a match to TRBD2. This CDR3 region has 15 residues. Germline loops: CDR1 SGHTA, CDR2 FQGTGA. Trimming at V came to 5 bases and at J to 8 bases, leaving 11 bases not matched to a gene. CDR3 DNA: TGTGCCAGCAGCGGGCCGGGACTAGGGGTCGATGAGCAGTTCTTC. Translating it yields CASSGPGLGVDEQFF.

The chain couples TRBV19 to TRBJ2-1; D may be TRBD1 (7 bases). V was shortened by 3 bases and J by 5 bases, with 11 bases between the two germline ends. This CDR3 has 14 residues. Germline-derived CDR1 and CDR2 are LNHDA and SQIVND (reference sequence). CDR3 residues: CASSIFRGDNEQFF. In DNA form, the CDR3 reads TGTGCCAGTAGTATTTTCAGGGGGGACAATGAGCAGTTCTTC.

This sequence joins TRBV7-8 and TRBJ2-1; 9 positions agree with TRBD1. Germline V CDR1 and CDR2: SGHVS, FQNEAQ. The CDR3 has 16 amino acids. With V trimmed by 4 bases and J by 4 bases, 8 bases remained unmatched. DNA for the CDR3: TGTGCCAGCAGCTCCCAGGGACAGGGAGCTTACAATGAGCAGTTCTTC. This translates into CASSSQGQGAYNEQFF.

The chain combines TRBV5-1 with TRBJ2-5; TRBD2 aligns across 10 bases. This CDR3 comprises 16 residues. The germline V gene has CDR1 SGHRS and CDR2 YFSETQ. The V and J ends lost 1 base and 5 bases, in that order; junction bases with no gene match: 8. In nucleotides, the CDR3 is TGCGCCAGCAGCTTGACTGCTAGCGGGAGAGGGGAGACCCAGTACTTC. Protein sequence: CASSLTASGRGETQYF. Full variable domain (outside the CDR3, taken from reference TRBV5-1 and TRBJ2-5): KAGVTQTPRYLIKTRGQQVTLSCSPISGHRSVSWYQQTPGQGLQFLFEYFSETQRNKGNFPGRFSGRQFSNSRSEMNVSTLELGDSALYLCASSLTASGRGETQYFGPGTRLLVL.

This chain links TRBV28 with TRBJ2-1; 9 nucleotides line up with TRBD2. Germline trimming cut 6 bases from V and 4 bases from J; bases unmatched to any gene: 7. CDR3 size: 15 residues. From germline, CDR1 is MDHEN and CDR2 SYDVKM. In DNA, the CDR3 is TGTGCCAGCAGCCAAGCGGGGGGACCTTACAATGAGCAGTTCTTC. Residues: CASSQAGGPYNEQFF.

The rearrangement uses TRBV28 and TRBJ1-1; D not certain. The CDR3 has 16 residues. V was trimmed by 6 bases and J by 0 bases, leaving 17 bases between them. Germline V gene lookup returns CDR1 MDHEN and CDR2 SYDVKM. CDR3 DNA: TGTGCCAGCAGCCCCCCGTCGAGCGCTTTGAACACTGAAGCTTTCTTT. This translates into CASSPPSSALNTEAFF.

V usage is TRBV7-6 and J usage is TRBJ2-5; 8 bases are shared with TRBD2. The V and J ends lost 5 bases and 2 bases, in that order; junction bases with no gene match: 4. The germline V gene has CDR1 SGHVS and CDR2 FNYEAQ. This CDR3 has 14 amino acids. The CDR3 coding sequence is TGTGCCAGCAGCCAGACTAGCGCGCAAGAGACCCAGTACTTC. Translation gives CASSQTSAQETQYF.

This rearrangement joins TRBV27 to TRBJ2-7, with 12 bases lining up with TRBD2. V shed 8 bases, J shed 4 bases, and the junction held 3 bases outside the gene matches. Per germline, CDR1 MNHEY and CDR2 SMNVEV (reference sequence). This CDR3 is 13 amino acids long. The CDR3 DNA follows: TGTGCCAGCGGACTAGCGGGACCGTACGAGCAGTACTTC. This translates into CASGLAGPYEQYF.

J is TRBJ2-1 and V is TRBV19; TRBD2 matches at 9 bases. This CDR3 comprises 13 residues. CDR1 and CDR2 (germline): LNHDA, SQIVND (reference sequence). Trimming took 8 bases from V and 4 from J; bases not matched to a gene: 3. CDR3 amino acids: CASSSGIYNEQFF. The CDR3 DNA follows: TGTGCCAGTTCTAGCGGGATATACAATGAGCAGTTCTTC.

The chain recombines TRBV5-1 with TRBJ1-6, with 7 nucleotides matching TRBD1. Germline lookup yields CDR1 SGHRS and CDR2 YFSETQ. V dropped 0 bases and J dropped 5; count of bases not matched to a gene: 2. This CDR3 is built from 15 residues. The CDR3 reads CASSLAQGDNSPLHF. The CDR3 DNA reads as TGCGCCAGCAGCTTGGCCCAGGGGGATAATTCACCCCTCCACTTT.

In its sample, this clone was seen once. The gene calls are TRBV3-1 (or the pseudogene TRBV3-2) and TRBJ2-2; D gene uncertain. From germline, CDR1 is LGHDT and CDR2 YNNKEL (reference sequence). Trimming removed 4 bases from V and 5 bases from J, with 17 bases in between. There are 16 residues in the CDR3. The CDR3 here is CASSPLKVLRTGELFF. CDR3 coding DNA: TGTGCCAGCAGCCCCTTAAAGGTTTTGCGGACCGGGGAGCTGTTTTTT.

The chain uses TRBV5-1 and TRBJ2-5, with 12 bases aligning to TRBD2. This CDR3 has 16 amino acids. Germline lookup yields CDR1 SGHRS and CDR2 YFSETQ. V was clipped by 4 bases and J by 0 bases; unmatched bases: 4. CDR3 nucleotide sequence: TGCGCCAGCAGCAGTGGACTAGCGGGGTACCAAGAGACCCAGTACTTC. Translation: CASSSGLAGYQETQYF.

This clone was seen a single time. The V and J genes are TRBV5-4 and TRBJ2-2; D remains ambiguous. This CDR3 has 15 amino acids. Per germline, CDR1 SGHNT and CDR2 YYREEE (reference sequence). Deletions cut 3 bases from V and 4 bases from J, with 13 bases between. The CDR3 DNA is TGTGCCAGCAGCTCTCAGAGACTGACCACCGGGGAGCTGTTTTTT. Translating it yields CASSSQRLTTGELFF.

This chain uses TRBV7-2 with TRBJ2-1, with 7 bases lining up with TRBD2. Germline lookup yields CDR1 SGHTA and CDR2 FQGNSA. The J segment lost 7 bases and the V segment lost 7 bases, leaving 13 bases of the junction unmatched. CDR3 size: 15 residues. The CDR3 sequence: CASIAAGTVKNEQFF. The CDR3 DNA reads as TGTGCCAGCATCGCAGCGGGAACTGTCAAGAATGAGCAGTTCTTC.

Here the CDR3 DNA reads TGTGCCTACGGGACAGGGGGGGCGGATACGCAGTATTTT. Translated: CAYGTGGADTQYF. The chain links TRBV30 to TRBJ2-3; 11 bases agree with TRBD1. Germline V gives CDR1 GTSNPN, CDR2 SVGIG (reference sequence). Unmatched junction bases numbered 6, after V lost 7 bases and J lost 6 bases. The CDR3 is 13 amino acids.

The V call is TRBV12-3 or TRBV12-4, the J call TRBJ1-1, with 7 bases fitting TRBD1. With 6 bases clipped from V and 10 bases from J, the junction kept 8 bases outside the gene matches. This CDR3 has 12 residues. For the CDR3, the DNA is TGTGCCAGCAGCACGGATGACAGGGCAGCTTTCTTT. Its translation: CASSTDDRAAFF.

The genes are TRBV4-1 and TRBJ1-3, with D hard to call. V was clipped by 1 base and J by 0 bases, with 10 bases between them. The germline gives CDR1 MGHRA, CDR2 YSYEKL. The CDR3 has 16 amino acids. The CDR3 sequence: CASSQVQTNSGNTIYF. The DNA for the CDR3 is TGCGCCAGCAGCCAAGTTCAGACTAACTCTGGAAACACCATATATTTT.

This rearrangement joins TRBV10-3 to TRBJ1-1, with a tentative D call TRBD1 (5 bases). The CDR3 extends over 13 amino acids. Per germline, CDR1 ENHRY and CDR2 SYGVKD. V lost 10 bases and J 0 bases, leaving 12 bases between the germline ends. The CDR3 DNA is TGTGCCAGCACCTCAGGGCTGAACACTGAAGCTTTCTTT. Amino acid sequence: CASTSGLNTEAFF.